This paragraph covers one TCR beta chain sequence. The data belong to a study of blood T cell repertoires in COVID-19. Study-wide background: The United States, Italy and Spain supplied acute and convalescent COVID-19 samples.

Sequenced by immunoSEQ multiplex PCR; TCRdb stores in-frame clones only, minus some. The sample lists 35,000 to 50,000 clones, around 83% occurring once. V was pared by 11 bases and J by 4 bases, with 13 bases between. CDR1 and CDR2 (germline): KGHDR, SFDVKD. The CDR3 extends over 12 amino acids. V gene TRBV24-1 combines with J gene TRBJ1-1; TRBD1 might be the D (5 bases). Sequenced material: peripheral blood. The source of this sequence is a human donor in a cohort sampled during active COVID-19. The CDR3 here is CAKLAGGTEAFF. For the CDR3, the DNA is TGTGCCAAGTTAGCGGGGGGCACTGAAGCTTTCTTT.